This T cell receptor beta chain was identified during a study of post-analysis software for immune sequencing data. Overall study context: Disease courses included relapsing-remitting, secondary progressive and progressive-relapsing multiple sclerosis.

The study's findings and limits: Strong same-batch co-clustering of samples appeared with F measure clustering. Included in a set of a few TRBV segments more frequent in patients than controls were TRBV5-6, TRBV5-1 and TRBV20-1.

The TCR beta cDNA libraries contained unique molecular identifiers. Each CDR3 protein is one row after TCRdb ran MiXCR on the PCR reads. The table shows 350,000 to 450,000 distinct CDR3 sequences, with about 40% occurring only once. This clonotype occurred once. Its target is unknown. The V and J ends lost 2 bases and 4 bases respectively, with 11 bases between them. The CDR3 is 13 residues long. The germline V gene encodes CDR1 DFQATT and CDR2 SNEGSKA (reference sequence). This chain uses TRBV20-1 with TRBJ2-5, with D perhaps TRBD1 (5 bases). This TCR derives from a girl between 2 and 10 years old with multiple sclerosis. Sequencing was performed on blood. The CDR3 loop is CSARTQDGETQYF. CDR3 DNA: TGCAGTGCTAGAACACAGGATGGAGAGACCCAGTACTTC.